Shown below are 29 T cell receptor beta chains from a single sample sequenced in a study of T cell responses to AZD1222 COVID-19 vaccine. Profiled with immunoSEQ multiplex PCR; TCRdb holds only in-frame clones, not every one. The data contain about 170,000 clones, approximately 95% of them singletons. The specimen was peripheral blood, collected on day 0 of AZD1222 vaccination. These receptors all come from an adult in good health.

DNA for the CDR3: TGTGCCAGCAGCTTAGACGTAGTCTTGCAGTTCTTC. The encoded protein is CASSLDVVLQFF. The chain uses TRBV7-9 and TRBJ2-1; D remains ambiguous. The germline V and J ends were trimmed by 1 base and 12 bases, with 10 bases remaining between them. Germline V lookup: CDR1 SEHNR, CDR2 FQNEAQ (reference sequence). This CDR3 is 12 amino acids long.

The chain carries TRBV18 and TRBJ1-3; TRBD1 aligns across 7 bases. This CDR3 is 16 amino acids long. Germline V gives CDR1 KGHSH, CDR2 LQKENI. Trimming removed 4 bases from V and 2 bases from J; junction bases left unmatched: 8. The CDR3 bases are TGTGCCAGCTCACGCTTAGTGACAGGGCCTGGAAACACCATATATTTT. Translated, it gives CASSRLVTGPGNTIYF.

The chain is built from TRBV5-1 and TRBJ2-6; tentatively, D is TRBD2 (5 bases). The length of the CDR3 is 17 residues. Germline-derived CDR1 and CDR2 are SGHRS and YFSETQ. Trimming cost V 2 bases and J 2 bases, with 14 bases left between them. The CDR3 loop is CASSFEGTTAGANVLTF. CDR3 DNA sequence: TGCGCCAGCAGCTTTGAGGGAACGACTGCTGGGGCCAACGTCCTGACTTTC.

This sequence joins TRBV6-1 and TRBJ1-3, with D possibly TRBD1 on 6 matching bases. Germline CDR1 MNHNS, CDR2 SASEGT. The length of the CDR3 is 16 residues. Between the trimmed V and J ends, which lost 3 bases and 0 bases, there was a span of 12 bases. CDR3 in amino acids: CASSDWTELSGNTIYF. Here the CDR3 DNA reads TGTGCCAGCAGTGACTGGACAGAGCTCTCTGGAAACACCATATATTTT.

This sequence joins TRBV28 and TRBJ2-7; D remains unclear. The CDR3 is made up of 14 amino acids. V lost 2 bases and J lost 5, with 13 bases in between. The germline CDR1 and CDR2 sequences are MDHEN and SYDVKM. The CDR3, as DNA: TGTGCCAGCAGTTTAACCCGTCCTGGGGACGAGCAGTACTTC. Its protein is CASSLTRPGDEQYF.

This chain links TRBV19 with TRBJ2-7; D possibly corresponds to TRBD1 (6 bases). Germline CDR1 LNHDA, CDR2 SQIVND (reference sequence). The CDR3 has 14 amino acids. The ends were cut back, 0 bases at V and 3 bases at J, with 9 bases in the middle. CDR3 residues: CASSIETGHYEQYF. The DNA for the CDR3 is TGTGCCAGTAGTATAGAGACAGGACACTACGAGCAGTACTTC.

In DNA form, the CDR3 reads TGCAGCGTCCAAGCTAGAGGAGTCTCCTACGAGCAGTACTTC. This sequence encodes CSVQARGVSYEQYF. The V and J genes are TRBV29-1 and TRBJ2-7, with no clear D. The V end was cut by 6 bases, the J end by 0 bases, with 15 bases between. CDR1 and CDR2 from the germline V gene are SQVTM and ANQGSEA. The CDR3 contains 14 residues.

The chain joins TRBV3-1 (or the pseudogene TRBV3-2) to TRBJ1-1; TRBD1 agrees at 9 bases. CDR1 is LGHDT and CDR2 is YNNKEL in the germline V gene (reference sequence). V shed 8 bases, J shed 3 bases, and the junction held 4 bases outside the gene matches. CDR3 length: 13 residues. In nucleotides, the CDR3 is TGTGCCAGCGGACAGGGGCTCTACACTGAAGCTTTCTTT. Translated: CASGQGLYTEAFF.

A single count supports this clone. The V and J genes are TRBV5-5 and TRBJ2-1; D not resolved. CDR3 length: 14 residues. Trimming left V 0 bases short and J 8 bases short, with 12 bases between. Germline-derived CDR1 and CDR2 are SGHKS and YYEKEE (reference sequence). The chain's CDR3 is CASSLAHPADEQFF. The DNA for the CDR3 is TGTGCCAGCAGCTTGGCCCATCCAGCTGATGAGCAGTTCTTC.

The rearrangement links TRBV7-7 to TRBJ2-3; 8 nucleotides match TRBD1. CDR3 size: 14 residues. Germline assignment: CDR1 SSHAT and CDR2 FNYEAQ (reference sequence). V was clipped by 5 bases and J by 3 bases; unmatched bases: 4. CDR3: CASSPRDRTDTQYF. In nucleotides, the CDR3 is TGTGCCAGCAGCCCGAGGGACAGGACAGATACGCAGTATTTT.

The chain employs TRBV27 and TRBJ2-1; D perhaps matches TRBD2 (5 bases). Germline CDR1 and CDR2: MNHEY and SMNVEV (reference sequence). The CDR3 runs to 16 residues. With 5 bases removed from V and 4 bases from J, the gap between germline ends came to 18 bases. The CDR3 region is CASSPRSGGLYNEQFF. CDR3 coding DNA: TGTGCCAGCAGTCCCCGATCAGGAGGTCTATACAATGAGCAGTTCTTC.

The chain combines TRBV6-2 or TRBV6-3 with TRBJ1-2; unclear D gene. Per the germline V gene, CDR1 is MNHEY and CDR2 is SVGEGT. Between the trimmed V and J ends, which lost 4 bases and 3 bases, there was a span of 6 bases. This CDR3 comprises 12 residues. The CDR3 reads CASSWRYYGYTF. Here the CDR3 DNA reads TGTGCCAGCAGTTGGAGGTACTATGGCTACACCTTC.

In DNA form, the CDR3 reads TGCGCCAGCAGAGGACAGACATATGGCTACACCTTC. Its protein product is CASRGQTYGYTF. This rearrangement joins TRBV5-1 to TRBJ1-2, with D possibly matching TRBD1 (6 bases). This CDR3 has 12 residues. The germline V gene has CDR1 SGHRS and CDR2 YFSETQ. The V gene lost 5 bases and the J gene lost 5 bases, with 10 bases spanning the gap.

The CDR3 coding sequence is TGTGCCAGCTCACCACGAGAAGACGAAAAACTGTTTTTT. Protein product: CASSPREDEKLFF. This sequence joins TRBV18 and TRBJ1-4; D not resolved. Germline-derived CDR1 and CDR2 are KGHSH and LQKENI. V gave up 1 base and J gave up 8 bases, with 8 bases separating them. The CDR3 runs 13 residues.

The gene calls are TRBV11-2 and TRBJ2-1; TRBD1 agrees at 10 bases. From germline, CDR1 is SGHAT and CDR2 FQNNGV. This CDR3 has 13 residues. V was pared by 8 bases and J by 7 bases, with 5 bases of the junction left unmatched. The CDR3: CASFPGQGNEQFF. CDR3 sequence (DNA): TGTGCCAGCTTCCCGGGACAGGGGAATGAGCAGTTCTTC.

This clone was seen a few times. This sequence joins TRBV5-4 and TRBJ2-7, with 10 bases lining up with TRBD2. The CDR3 is made up of 15 amino acids. With 4 bases clipped from V and 3 bases from J, the junction kept 7 bases outside the gene matches. Germline loops: CDR1 SGHNT, CDR2 YYREEE (reference sequence). The CDR3, as DNA: TGTGCCAGCAGCCCGGGACTAGCGACTTACTACGAGCAGTACTTC. Amino acids: CASSPGLATYYEQYF.

This clone showed up just once. J is TRBJ2-3 and V is TRBV5-4; D possibly corresponds to TRBD2 (5 bases). Germline values: CDR1 SGHNT, CDR2 YYREEE (reference sequence). Trimming removed 5 bases at V and 11 bases at J, with 12 bases between. The CDR3 has 11 amino acids. The CDR3 protein is CASSVEGKQYF. CDR3 nucleotide sequence: TGTGCCAGCAGTGTCGAGGGTAAGCAGTATTTT.

The genes are TRBV6-1 and TRBJ1-1, with D tentatively TRBD1 (6 bases). Germline V gene lookup returns CDR1 MNHNS and CDR2 SASEGT. This CDR3 comprises 14 residues. V lost 2 bases and J lost 5, with 12 bases in between. Written as DNA, the CDR3 is TGTGCCAGCAGTGAAACCGGGGGCTGGACTGAAGCTTTCTTT. It encodes CASSETGGWTEAFF.

The V call is TRBV19, the J call TRBJ1-2, with D perhaps matching TRBD1 (5 bases). V was trimmed by 4 bases and J by 4 bases, leaving 10 bases between them. Germline CDR1 and CDR2: LNHDA and SQIVND (reference sequence). The CDR3 contains 13 residues. CDR3 coding DNA: TGTGCCAGTAGTACGGCAGGGAGCTATGGCTACACCTTC. The encoded protein is CASSTAGSYGYTF. The full variable domain, rest sourced from reference TRBV19 and TRBJ1-2, is DGGITQSPKYLFRKEGQNVTLSCEQNLNHDAMYWYRQDPGQGLRLIYYSQIVNDFQKGDIAEGYSVSREKKESFPLTVTSAQKNPTAFYLCASSTAGSYGYTFGSGTRLTVV.

The sample holds a few counts of this clone. This rearrangement joins TRBV19 to TRBJ2-2; possibly TRBD1 for D (5 bases). V shed 3 bases and J shed 5 bases, with 13 bases lying between them. CDR1 is LNHDA, CDR2 SQIVND, per germline (reference sequence). The CDR3 covers 15 residues. CDR3 DNA sequence: TGTGCCAGTAGTATCCGGCAGGGATTTACCGGGGAGCTGTTTTTT. Protein sequence: CASSIRQGFTGELFF.

The rearrangement uses TRBV5-1 and TRBJ2-7; a weak D match, TRBD2 (5 bases). Trimming took 2 bases from V and 3 from J, leaving 12 bases between them. The CDR3 length is 14 residues. CDR1 is SGHRS, CDR2 YFSETQ, per germline. CDR3 DNA: TGCGCCAGCAGCTTCGAGGGTACGGGCTACGAGCAGTACTTC. Amino acid sequence: CASSFEGTGYEQYF. The variable domain in full, with the rest retrieved from reference TRBV5-1 and TRBJ2-7, is KAGVTQTPRYLIKTRGQQVTLSCSPISGHRSVSWYQQTPGQGLQFLFEYFSETQRNKGNFPGRFSGRQFSNSRSEMNVSTLELGDSALYLCASSFEGTGYEQYFGPGTRLTVT.

V and J are TRBV19 and TRBJ1-5; 10 positions match TRBD1. CDR1 and CDR2 (germline): LNHDA, SQIVND (reference sequence). J gave up 4 bases and V 5 bases, and 5 bases lay outside the gene matches. The CDR3 spans 15 residues. In nucleotides, the CDR3 is TGTGCCAGTAGTCCCGGGACAGGGGAAAATCAGCCCCAGCATTTT. Translated, it gives CASSPGTGENQPQHF. The whole variable domain, remainder taken from reference TRBV19 and TRBJ1-5, is DGGITQSPKYLFRKEGQNVTLSCEQNLNHDAMYWYRQDPGQGLRLIYYSQIVNDFQKGDIAEGYSVSREKKESFPLTVTSAQKNPTAFYLCASSPGTGENQPQHFGDGTRLSIL.

CDR3 protein: CASLPGLATDTQYF. For the CDR3, the DNA is TGTGCCAGCTTGCCGGGACTAGCAACAGATACGCAGTATTTT. This chain links TRBV18 with TRBJ2-3; TRBD2 matches at 9 bases. This CDR3 region has 14 residues. J was trimmed by 3 bases and V by 7 bases; bases with no gene match: 5. Germline loops: CDR1 KGHSH, CDR2 LQKENI.

The chain combines TRBV29-1 with TRBJ2-1; TRBD2 agrees at 7 bases. CDR3 length equals 14 residues. Germline lookup yields CDR1 SQVTM and CDR2 ANQGSEA. V was clipped by 6 bases and J by 6 bases; unmatched bases: 11. This CDR3 is CSVIGEGHLNEQFF. As DNA, the CDR3 is TGCAGCGTGATCGGGGAGGGCCATCTCAATGAGCAGTTCTTC.

The rearrangement links TRBV29-1 to TRBJ2-5; D call uncertain. The germline V gene encodes CDR1 SQVTM and CDR2 ANQGSEA. The CDR3 runs to 10 residues. Deletions cut 6 bases from V and 5 bases from J, with 7 bases between. The CDR3 region has the DNA TGCAGCGTGCAGAGGGAGACCCAGTACTTC. This encodes CSVQRETQYF.

This rearrangement joins TRBV5-1 to TRBJ2-7; D is unresolved. CDR3 size: 14 residues. Germline V CDR1 and CDR2: SGHRS, YFSETQ. The V gene lost 1 base and the J gene lost 4 bases, with 12 bases spanning the gap. Here the CDR3 DNA reads TGCGCCAGCAGCTTGCAGCCTGCTACTTACGAGCAGTACTTC. Residues: CASSLQPATYEQYF.

The chain links TRBV19 to TRBJ1-5; 7 bases match TRBD1. Germline loops: CDR1 LNHDA, CDR2 SQIVND (reference sequence). The V gene end was trimmed by 7 bases and the J gene end by 0 bases; junction bases not matched to a gene: 15. This CDR3 is built from 18 residues. CDR3 protein: CASKEGQANYYSNQPQHF. The CDR3 region has the DNA TGTGCCAGTAAGGAAGGACAGGCGAATTATTATAGCAATCAGCCCCAGCATTTT.

This chain links TRBV29-1 with TRBJ2-7, with unresolved D. The V end lost 3 bases, the J end lost 0 bases, and 6 bases lay between the germline ends. CDR3 length equals 12 residues. In germline, CDR1 is SQVTM, CDR2 ANQGSEA. The CDR3 DNA follows: TGCAGCGTTGACACGGTCTCCTACGAGCAGTACTTC. Encoded protein: CSVDTVSYEQYF.

This clone appeared a few times. This chain connects TRBV6-5 to TRBJ2-1; tentatively, D is TRBD2 (6 bases). The CDR3 consists of 15 residues. Germline V gene lookup returns CDR1 MNHEY and CDR2 SVGAGI. Trimming removed 10 bases from V and 6 bases from J, with 22 bases in between. The CDR3 reads CAICSRDSGCNEQFF. CDR3 bases: TGTGCCATTTGCAGTCGGGACTCCGGATGCAATGAGCAGTTCTTC.